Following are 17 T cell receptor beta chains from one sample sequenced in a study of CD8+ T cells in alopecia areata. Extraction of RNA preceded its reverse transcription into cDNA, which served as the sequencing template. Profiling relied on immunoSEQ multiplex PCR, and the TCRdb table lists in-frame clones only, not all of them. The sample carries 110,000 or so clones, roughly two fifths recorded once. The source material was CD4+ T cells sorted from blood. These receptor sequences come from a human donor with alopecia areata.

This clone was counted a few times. Written as DNA, the CDR3 is TGTGCCAGCAGTCTACCCACGACAGGACTAAACGAGCAGTACTTC. This codes for CASSLPTTGLNEQYF. The chain joins TRBV28 to TRBJ2-7; D may be TRBD1 or TRBD2 (6 bases each). V lost 5 bases, J lost 5 bases, and 19 bases lay in between. Germline V gene data show CDR1 as MDHEN and CDR2 as SYDVKM. This CDR3 contains 15 residues. Combining the CDR3 with reference TRBV28 and TRBJ2-7 gives the whole variable domain DVKVTQSSRYLVKRTGEKVFLECVQDMDHENMFWYRQDPGLGLRLIYFSYDVKMKEKGDIPEGYSVSREKKERFSLILESASTNQTSMYLCASSLPTTGLNEQYFGPGTRLTVT.

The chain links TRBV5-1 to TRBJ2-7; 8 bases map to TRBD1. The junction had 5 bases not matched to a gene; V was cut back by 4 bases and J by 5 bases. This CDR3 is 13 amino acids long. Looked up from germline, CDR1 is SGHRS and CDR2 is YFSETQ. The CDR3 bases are TGCGCCAGCAGCGGACAGGGTCAAAACGAGCAGTACTTC. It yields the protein CASSGQGQNEQYF.

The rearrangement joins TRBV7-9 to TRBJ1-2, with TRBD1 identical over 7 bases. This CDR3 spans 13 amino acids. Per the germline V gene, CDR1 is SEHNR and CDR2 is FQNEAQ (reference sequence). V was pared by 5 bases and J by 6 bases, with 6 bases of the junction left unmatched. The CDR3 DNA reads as TGTGCCAGCAGCCAGACAGGGTCAGATGGCTACACCTTC. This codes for CASSQTGSDGYTF.

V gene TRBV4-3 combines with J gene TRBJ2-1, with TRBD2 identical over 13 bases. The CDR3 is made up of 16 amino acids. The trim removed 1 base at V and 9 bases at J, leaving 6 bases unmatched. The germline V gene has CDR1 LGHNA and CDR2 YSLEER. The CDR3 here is CASSQAGTSGVGEQFF. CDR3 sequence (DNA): TGCGCCAGCAGCCAAGCTGGGACTAGCGGGGTAGGTGAGCAGTTCTTC.

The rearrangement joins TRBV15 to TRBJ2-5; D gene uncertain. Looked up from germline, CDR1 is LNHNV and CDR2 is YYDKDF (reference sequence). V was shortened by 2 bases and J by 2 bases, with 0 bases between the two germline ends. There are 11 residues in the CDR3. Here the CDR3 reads CATSRQETQYF. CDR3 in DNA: TGTGCCACCAGCAGACAAGAGACCCAGTACTTC.

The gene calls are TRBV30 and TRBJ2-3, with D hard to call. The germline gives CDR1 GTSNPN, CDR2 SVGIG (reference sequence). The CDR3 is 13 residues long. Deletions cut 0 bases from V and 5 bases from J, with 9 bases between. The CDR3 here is CAWSVRQRDTQYF. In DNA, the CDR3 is TGTGCCTGGAGTGTACGCCAAAGAGATACGCAGTATTTT.

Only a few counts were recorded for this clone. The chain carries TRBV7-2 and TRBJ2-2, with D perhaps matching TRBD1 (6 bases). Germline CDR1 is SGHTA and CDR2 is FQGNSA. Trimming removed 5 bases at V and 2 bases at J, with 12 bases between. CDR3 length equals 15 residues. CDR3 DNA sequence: TGTGCCAGCAGCCTCTCGACAGGCAACACCGGGGAGCTGTTTTTT. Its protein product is CASSLSTGNTGELFF. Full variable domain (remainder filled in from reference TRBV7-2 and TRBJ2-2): GAGVSQSPSNKVTEKGKDVELRCDPISGHTALYWYRQSLGQGLEFLIYFQGNSAPDKSGLPSDRFSAERTGGSVSTLTIQRTQQEDSAVYLCASSLSTGNTGELFFGEGSRLTVL.

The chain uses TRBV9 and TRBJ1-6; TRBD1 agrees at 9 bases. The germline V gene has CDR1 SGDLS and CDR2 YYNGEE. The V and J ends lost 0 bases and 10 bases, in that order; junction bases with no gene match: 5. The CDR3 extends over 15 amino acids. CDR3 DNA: TGTGCCAGCAGCGTAGAGGGGACAGGGATCTCACCCCTCCACTTT. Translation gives CASSVEGTGISPLHF.

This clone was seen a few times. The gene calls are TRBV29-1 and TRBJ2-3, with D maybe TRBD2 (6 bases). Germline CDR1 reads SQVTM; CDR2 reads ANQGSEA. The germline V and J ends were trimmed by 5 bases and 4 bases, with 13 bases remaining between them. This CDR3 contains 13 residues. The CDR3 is CSVKRREADTQYF. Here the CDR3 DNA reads TGCAGCGTTAAACGGAGGGAGGCAGATACGCAGTATTTT.

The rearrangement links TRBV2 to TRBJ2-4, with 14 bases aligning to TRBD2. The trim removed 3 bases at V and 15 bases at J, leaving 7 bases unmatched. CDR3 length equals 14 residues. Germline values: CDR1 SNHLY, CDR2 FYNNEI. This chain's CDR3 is CASSETSGGARMYF. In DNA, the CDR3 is TGTGCCAGCAGTGAGACTAGCGGGGGGGCCCGTATGTACTTC.

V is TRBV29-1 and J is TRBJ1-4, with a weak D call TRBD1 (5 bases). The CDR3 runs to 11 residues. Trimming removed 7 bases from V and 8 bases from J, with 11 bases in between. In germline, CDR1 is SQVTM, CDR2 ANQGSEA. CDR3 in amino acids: CSAKWGEKLFF. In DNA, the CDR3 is TGCAGCGCCAAGTGGGGGGAAAAACTGTTTTTT.

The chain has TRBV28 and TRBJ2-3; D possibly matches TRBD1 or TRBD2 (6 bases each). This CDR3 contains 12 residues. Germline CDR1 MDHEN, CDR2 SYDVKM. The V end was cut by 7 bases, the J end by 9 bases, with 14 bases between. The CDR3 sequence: CASTTGTATQYF. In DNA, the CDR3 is TGTGCCAGCACCACAGGGACTGCGACGCAGTATTTT.

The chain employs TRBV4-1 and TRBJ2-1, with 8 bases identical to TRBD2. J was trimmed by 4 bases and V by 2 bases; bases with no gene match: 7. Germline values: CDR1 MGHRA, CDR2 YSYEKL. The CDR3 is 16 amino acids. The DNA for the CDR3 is TGCGCCAGCAGCCAACTTGGGCTAGCGGGTTACAATGAGCAGTTCTTC. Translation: CASSQLGLAGYNEQFF.

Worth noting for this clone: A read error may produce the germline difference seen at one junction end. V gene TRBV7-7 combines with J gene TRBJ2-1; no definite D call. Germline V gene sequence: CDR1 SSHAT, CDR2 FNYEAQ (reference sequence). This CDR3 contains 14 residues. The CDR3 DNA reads TGTGCTAGCAGCCTAAATACAGACTACAATGAGCAGTTCTTC. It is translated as CASSLNTDYNEQFF. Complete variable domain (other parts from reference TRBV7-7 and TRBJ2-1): GAGVSQSPRYKVTKRGQDVTLRCDPISSHATLYWYQQALGQGPEFLTYFNYEAQPDKSGLPSDRFSAERPEGSISTLTIQRTEQRDSAMYRCASSLNTDYNEQFFGPGTRLTVL.

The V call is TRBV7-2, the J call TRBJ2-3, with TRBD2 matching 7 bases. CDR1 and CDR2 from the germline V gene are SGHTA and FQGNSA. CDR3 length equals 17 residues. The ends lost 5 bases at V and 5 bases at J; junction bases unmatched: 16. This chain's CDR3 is CASSHASGVGKRDTQYF. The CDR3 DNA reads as TGTGCCAGCAGCCATGCCAGCGGGGTCGGGAAGCGAGATACGCAGTATTTT.

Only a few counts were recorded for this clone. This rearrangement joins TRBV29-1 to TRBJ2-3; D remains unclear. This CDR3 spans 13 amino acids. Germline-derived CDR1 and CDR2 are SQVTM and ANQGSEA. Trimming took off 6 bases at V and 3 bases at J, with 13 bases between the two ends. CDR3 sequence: CSVKPRLTDTQYF. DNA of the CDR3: TGCAGCGTAAAACCACGCTTAACAGATACGCAGTATTTT.

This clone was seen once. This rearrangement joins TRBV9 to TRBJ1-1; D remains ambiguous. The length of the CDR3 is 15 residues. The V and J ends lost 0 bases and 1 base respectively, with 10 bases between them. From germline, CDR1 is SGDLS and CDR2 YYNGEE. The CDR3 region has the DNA TGTGCCAGCAGCGTAGCGGAGGCGCCGAACACTGAAGCTTTCTTT. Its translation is CASSVAEAPNTEAFF.